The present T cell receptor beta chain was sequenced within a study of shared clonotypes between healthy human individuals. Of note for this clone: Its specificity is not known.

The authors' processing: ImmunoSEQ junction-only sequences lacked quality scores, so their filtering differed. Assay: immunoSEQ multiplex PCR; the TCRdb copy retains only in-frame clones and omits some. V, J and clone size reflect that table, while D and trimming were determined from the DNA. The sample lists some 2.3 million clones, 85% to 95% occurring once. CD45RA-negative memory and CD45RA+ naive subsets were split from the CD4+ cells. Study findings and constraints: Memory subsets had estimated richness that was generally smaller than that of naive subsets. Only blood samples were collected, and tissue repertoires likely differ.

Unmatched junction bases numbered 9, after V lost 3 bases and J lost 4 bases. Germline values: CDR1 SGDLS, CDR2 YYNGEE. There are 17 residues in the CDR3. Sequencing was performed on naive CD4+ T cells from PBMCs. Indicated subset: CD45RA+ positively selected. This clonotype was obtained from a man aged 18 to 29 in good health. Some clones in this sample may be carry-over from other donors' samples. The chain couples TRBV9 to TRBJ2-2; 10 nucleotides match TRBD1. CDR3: CASSALSRQGATGELFF. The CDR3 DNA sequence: TGTGCCAGCAGCGCCCTGTCTAGACAGGGGGCCACCGGGGAGCTGTTTTTT.